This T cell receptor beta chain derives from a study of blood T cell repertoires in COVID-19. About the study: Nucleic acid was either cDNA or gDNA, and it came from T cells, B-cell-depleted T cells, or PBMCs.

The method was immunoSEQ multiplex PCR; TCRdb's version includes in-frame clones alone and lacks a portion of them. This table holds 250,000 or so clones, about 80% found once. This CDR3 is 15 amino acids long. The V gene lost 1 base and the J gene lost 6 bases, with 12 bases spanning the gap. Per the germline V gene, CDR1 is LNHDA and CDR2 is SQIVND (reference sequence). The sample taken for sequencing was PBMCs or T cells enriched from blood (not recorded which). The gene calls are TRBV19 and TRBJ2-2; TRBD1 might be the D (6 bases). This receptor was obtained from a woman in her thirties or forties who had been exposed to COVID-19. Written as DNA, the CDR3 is TGTGCCAGTAGTATAGGGGGCAGGGGTGCCGGGGAGCTGTTTTTT. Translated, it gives CASSIGGRGAGELFF.